A single sample gave rise to the 15 T cell receptor beta chains below, sequenced in a study of T cell changes during pregnancy in multiple sclerosis. Method: immunoSEQ multiplex PCR; TCRdb's copy keeps in-frame clones and lacks some. Found here are roughly 110,000 clones, about 89% of them singletons; the top ten hold 1.6%. The sequenced sample was peripheral blood, obtained before pregnancy. The receptors here all came from a female donor with multiple sclerosis, enrolled in a pregnancy study.

The genes are TRBV19 and TRBJ1-2; TRBD1 is a possible D gene (6 bases). V lost 1 base to trimming and J lost 8 bases, with 17 bases between them. The CDR3 consists of 15 residues. CDR1 and CDR2 from the germline V gene are LNHDA and SQIVND (reference sequence). The CDR3 bases are TGTGCCAGTAGTATAGGTGTCAGGGGCGAGAGGGGCTACACCTTC. It yields the protein CASSIGVRGERGYTF.

The gene calls are TRBV27 and TRBJ2-1, with 9 bases that match TRBD1. Trimming took 6 bases from V and 8 from J; bases not matched to a gene: 5. The CDR3 length is 13 residues. CDR1 is MNHEY, CDR2 SMNVEV, per germline (reference sequence). The CDR3 here is CASRRTGVDEQFF. The CDR3 DNA is TGTGCCAGCAGAAGGACAGGGGTCGATGAGCAGTTCTTC.

The rearrangement uses TRBV5-4 and TRBJ1-2; D gene ambiguous. The V gene lost 1 base and the J gene lost 3 bases, with 13 bases spanning the gap. Germline V gene sequence: CDR1 SGHNT, CDR2 YYREEE (reference sequence). The CDR3 is 15 residues long. The DNA for the CDR3 is TGTGCCAGCAGCTTGTCTCTGCAGAGGCACTATGGCTACACCTTC. This encodes CASSLSLQRHYGYTF.

This clone was recorded only once. This chain links TRBV29-1 with TRBJ2-5, with D possibly TRBD1 on 6 matching bases. V was clipped by 1 base and J by 2 bases, with 11 bases between them. CDR3 size: 14 residues. Per the germline V gene, CDR1 is SQVTM and CDR2 is ANQGSEA. CDR3 amino acids: CSVEGGRGQETQYF. The CDR3 DNA follows: TGCAGCGTTGAAGGGGGGCGCGGGCAAGAGACCCAGTACTTC.

This chain links TRBV6-1 with TRBJ2-1; a possible D gene is TRBD1 (5 bases). In germline, CDR1 is MNHNS, CDR2 SASEGT. CDR3 size: 14 residues. The V end lost 0 bases, the J end lost 3 bases, and 6 bases lay between the germline ends. CDR3 nucleotides: TGTGCCAGCAGTGAAGCCACAGGCTACAATGAGCAGTTCTTC. Its protein product is CASSEATGYNEQFF.

This clone was counted a few times. The V gene is TRBV30, the J gene TRBJ1-1, with unresolved D. Trimming took 4 bases from V and 10 from J, leaving 13 bases between them. The CDR3 spans 11 residues. In germline, CDR1 is GTSNPN, CDR2 SVGIG (reference sequence). The CDR3 sequence is CAWKNGVIAFF. The DNA for the CDR3 is TGTGCCTGGAAAAACGGGGTGATAGCTTTCTTT.

The CDR3 coding sequence is TGTGCCAGCGGTCCGGCGGGGTTTGGGCCCCAGCATTTT. This translates into CASGPAGFGPQHF. The V gene is TRBV2, the J gene TRBJ1-5, with D unresolved. The germline V gene encodes CDR1 SNHLY and CDR2 FYNNEI. Between the trimmed V and J ends, which lost 8 bases and 9 bases, there was a span of 17 bases. The CDR3 sequence is 13 residues long.

This clone showed up just once. The rearrangement joins TRBV14 to TRBJ2-7; D gene ambiguous. The germline V and J ends were trimmed by 0 bases and 3 bases, with 12 bases remaining between them. This CDR3 spans 15 amino acids. Germline values: CDR1 SGHDN, CDR2 FVKESK. For the CDR3, the DNA is TGTGCCAGCAGCCAAGATCTAGGCTCCTACTACGAGCAGTACTTC. Amino acids: CASSQDLGSYYEQYF.

J is TRBJ1-5 and V is TRBV2; maybe TRBD1 (6 bases). CDR3 length: 14 amino acids. Germline CDR1 SNHLY, CDR2 FYNNEI. The V gene lost 7 bases and the J gene lost 0 bases, with 10 bases spanning the gap. In DNA form, the CDR3 reads TGTGCCAGCAAGGGGGAATATAGCAATCAGCCCCAGCATTTT. Protein product: CASKGEYSNQPQHF. The full variable domain, rest sourced from reference TRBV2 and TRBJ1-5, is EPEVTQTPSHQVTQMGQEVILRCVPISNHLYFYWYRQILGQKVEFLVSFYNNEISEKSEIFDDQFSVERPDGSNFTLKIRSTKLEDSAMYFCASKGEYSNQPQHFGDGTRLSIL.

The CDR3 loop reads CASSQDEGTGGYEQYF. CDR3 sequence (DNA): TGCGCCAGCAGCCAAGATGAGGGGACAGGAGGATACGAGCAGTACTTC. The gene calls are TRBV4-1 and TRBJ2-7; 8 bases align to TRBD1. The CDR3 is 16 residues long. Germline V CDR1 and CDR2: MGHRA, YSYEKL. J gave up 4 bases and V 0 bases, and 8 bases lay outside the gene matches.

The V call is TRBV7-3, the J call TRBJ2-1; 12 bases are a match to TRBD2. From germline, CDR1 is SGHTA and CDR2 FQGTGA. The J segment lost 10 bases and the V segment lost 1 base, leaving 8 bases of the junction unmatched. The CDR3 length is 16 residues. In DNA form, the CDR3 reads TGTGCCAGCAGCTTAATATCCCCGCTAGCGGGAGGGGAGCAGTTCTTC. Protein: CASSLISPLAGGEQFF.

The chain uses TRBV7-8 and TRBJ1-2; TRBD1 agrees at 11 bases. In germline, CDR1 is SGHVS, CDR2 FQNEAQ. This CDR3 is 16 amino acids long. The trim removed 5 bases at V and 2 bases at J, leaving 7 bases unmatched. CDR3 amino acids: CASSVTRDRGNYGYTF. CDR3 bases: TGTGCCAGCAGCGTAACGAGGGACAGGGGGAACTATGGCTACACCTTC.

The CDR3: CASSPMGGANQPQHF. In DNA, the CDR3 is TGCGCCAGCAGCCCTATGGGGGGAGCCAATCAGCCCCAGCATTTT. The chain combines TRBV5-1 with TRBJ1-5, with a possible D match to TRBD1 (5 bases). The V end was cut by 4 bases, the J end by 3 bases, with 14 bases between. The CDR3 is 15 residues long. From germline, CDR1 is SGHRS and CDR2 YFSETQ.

CDR3 loop: CAWSVTQGYEQYF. DNA of the CDR3: TGTGCCTGGAGTGTAACACAGGGCTACGAGCAGTACTTC. The rearrangement links TRBV30 to TRBJ2-7; D might be TRBD1 (6 bases). V lost 0 bases, J lost 3 bases, and 9 bases lay in between. Germline CDR1 and CDR2: GTSNPN and SVGIG (reference sequence). The length of the CDR3 is 13 residues.

V and J are TRBV25-1 and TRBJ2-3; 7 bases align to TRBD2. The CDR3 covers 14 residues. Trimming cost V 8 bases and J 2 bases; bases outside gene matches: 7. Germline V gives CDR1 MGHDK, CDR2 SYGVNS. This CDR3 reads CASGLGGVTDTQYF. DNA of the CDR3: TGTGCCAGCGGGTTGGGGGGGGTCACAGATACGCAGTATTTT.